The subject of this entry is one T cell receptor beta chain. Its antigen is undetermined. The record originates from a study of radiation and T cells in renal cell carcinoma. Generated by immunoSEQ multiplex PCR, the TCRdb table keeps only in-frame clones and is missing some. Of around 74,000 clones in the sample, roughly 85% were seen once. The germline gives CDR1 SGHAT, CDR2 FQNNGV. The CDR3 covers 13 residues. Losses at the gene ends were 5 bases for V and 7 bases for J; bases not matched to a gene: 6. Study outcomes and limitations: Pretreatment tumor biopsies were lacking, so baseline clonotypes are unknown. Top tumor clonotypes rose in blood 2 weeks post-radiation, then contracted.

Regarding time point: blood 4 weeks post-SBRT, at nephrectomy. Regarding treatment: 15 Gy SBRT to primary tumor, nephrectomy 4 weeks later. V is TRBV11-2 and J is TRBJ2-5, with TRBD2 identical over 8 bases. This material consisted of blood, taken from a patient whose treatment included radiotherapy and nephrectomy. The receptor's source is a woman aged 60-75 years with renal cell carcinoma. The CDR3 loop is CASSAGGAWTQYF. The DNA for the CDR3 is TGTGCCAGCAGCGCGGGGGGCGCTTGGACCCAGTACTTC.